This T cell receptor beta chain was documented in a study of shared clonotypes between healthy human individuals (dated by TCRdb to about 2020). About the study as a whole: Three men and two women, aged 18 to 49 years, made up the cohort. Per donor, three plates each were used for CD4 naive and CD4 memory, two for CD8 naive, and one for CD8 memory. Blood TCR repertoires of about five healthy adults were deeply sequenced to estimate repertoire size and the extent of clonotype sharing between individuals. Different laboratories and diverse techniques were used to prepare libraries and sequence TCR repertoires, to increase sequencing depth and limit assay-specific biases. Between about 0.8 and 8.9 billion PBMCs per donor were obtained by leukapheresis.

The germline V gene encodes CDR1 SGDLS and CDR2 YYNGEE. CDR3 length: 15 amino acids, cysteine to phenylalanine. Only the CDR3 portion is preserved as DNA: 45 bases, with reading frame beginning at the first base. Cut back by 4 bases and 4 bases, the V and J ends lie 17 bases apart. For the CD8 naive samples, CD45RO-negative cells were positively selected for CCR7, yielding a CD45RA+CCR7+ population from which TemRA cells were excluded. Healthy HIV-negative adults with no recently reported acute infections or vaccinations were included as donors. Only Caucasian adults living in Nashville, Tennessee, USA were represented among the donors. Blood was obtained by leukapheresis, after which PBMCs were separated by Ficoll-Histopaque density gradient centrifugation and cryopreserved in liquid nitrogen vapor phase. Purity and quantity of every magnetically sorted T cell population were checked by analytical flow cytometry. From each sorted fraction, genomic DNA was isolated and quantified by UV absorbance on a Nanodrop 2000c.

Using the deep immunoSEQ assay, multiplex PCR amplified TCR CDR3 regions from genomic DNA. Genomic DNA extracted from each cell subset was distributed evenly over all wells of several immunoSEQ 96-well plates, and each plate served as one replicate. For sorted subsets, each replicate PCR was loaded with about 0.2 ug genomic DNA, equivalent to 25,000 to 30,000 T cell genomes. Purified libraries were measured with a Qubit 3.0 fluorometer, size-checked on a Bioanalyzer 2100, and measured again with the KAPA Library Quantification kit. A separate single-read 150-cycle Illumina NextSeq 550 flow cell was used to sequence each immunoSEQ 96-well plate. Processing in the source paper ran as follows. Because the immunoSEQ output included only junctional sequences and no quality scores, the filtering could not be the same as the filtering used for full-length reads. Sequences were annotated with PyIR, a Python wrapper for IgBLAST v1.9, using IMGT germline references to assign V/J genes and CDR3. Reads were removed for weak V/J assignments (E-value above 1e-6), missing CDR3, stop codons, out-of-frame junctions, or ambiguous translated residues. V3J clonotypes were defined by identical inferred V gene, J gene, and CDR3 amino acid sequence. To compute the percentage overlap between repertoires, the number of shared unique clonotypes was divided by the size of the smaller repertoire. RTK rarefaction, the Chao1 estimator, and Recon v2.1 estimates of unobserved clonotypes were used to assess repertoire richness. Generation probabilities for all TCRbeta clonotypes obtained by the gDNA method from a handful of donors were computed using OLGA. The source is immuneACCESS, and TCRdb retained only in-frame sequences with V and J called. Part of the clones is not carried over; for the studies checked, unresolved V genes explain less than half of this, and the remainder is unexplained. The DNA gave D and trimming, while V, J and clone size come from that table. The sample table holds hundreds of thousands of clones, of which 85% to 95% were seen once. Nearly 25% of the sample goes to the ten largest clones.

Broader findings and caveats from the paper: Only blood was sampled, and tissue TCR repertoires likely differ from those in blood. Because the study included a small number of donors, the genetic and exposure-history diversity represented was limited. Sharing across several donors was observed for around 5% of naive CD4, over 3% of naive CD8, over 2% of memory CD4, and 0.4% of memory CD8 clonotypes. Based on pairwise subsampling, the degree of clonotype sharing among donors was expected to be affected by sequencing depth. Larger estimated clonotype richness was generally found for naive subsets than for memory subsets. Incomplete sequencing was indicated by rarefaction of sorted-subset datasets, despite the large sequencing depth. Compared with non-shared clonotypes, the clonotypes found in all four sorted-subset donors had higher generation probabilities.

Comments on this clone: This receptor's antigen is unknown. No much larger clone is present one base from it, and per-base qualities are unavailable.

The material sequenced was naive CD8+ T cells sorted from blood. This sample's cell subset or site label indicates: CD45RA+CCR7+. The sequence came from a man in his thirties or forties in good health. Recombination connected TRBV9 to TRBJ1-1; matching of 6 bases hints at TRBD1 as the D gene. The sequence in DNA is TGTGCCAGCAGCCAAAGCAGTCGGGGGGCCACTGAAGCTTTCTTT. This codes for CASSQSSRGATEAFF.